The following is a TCR beta chain sequence with its context. This entry comes from a study of cytomegalovirus exposure and HLA in healthy donors. Primers: 60 Vbeta forward and 13 Jbeta reverse. The method was immunoSEQ multiplex PCR; TCRdb's version includes in-frame clones alone and lacks a portion of them. The table records some 140,000 clones, about 80% of them present only once. Trimming pared 2 bases from V and 10 bases from J, leaving 21 bases between. The CDR3 has 16 amino acids. CDR1 is MNHNS and CDR2 is SASEGT in the germline V gene. The chain uses TRBV6-1 and TRBJ1-5, with D unclear. Sequences were obtained from PBMCs. The origin of this receptor is a woman aged 40-49 years in good health and CMV-seronegative. CDR3 DNA sequence: TGTGCCAGCAGTGAAACTCATCGGACTCCTGGGCGCCCCCAGCATTTT. Its protein product is CASSETHRTPGRPQHF.